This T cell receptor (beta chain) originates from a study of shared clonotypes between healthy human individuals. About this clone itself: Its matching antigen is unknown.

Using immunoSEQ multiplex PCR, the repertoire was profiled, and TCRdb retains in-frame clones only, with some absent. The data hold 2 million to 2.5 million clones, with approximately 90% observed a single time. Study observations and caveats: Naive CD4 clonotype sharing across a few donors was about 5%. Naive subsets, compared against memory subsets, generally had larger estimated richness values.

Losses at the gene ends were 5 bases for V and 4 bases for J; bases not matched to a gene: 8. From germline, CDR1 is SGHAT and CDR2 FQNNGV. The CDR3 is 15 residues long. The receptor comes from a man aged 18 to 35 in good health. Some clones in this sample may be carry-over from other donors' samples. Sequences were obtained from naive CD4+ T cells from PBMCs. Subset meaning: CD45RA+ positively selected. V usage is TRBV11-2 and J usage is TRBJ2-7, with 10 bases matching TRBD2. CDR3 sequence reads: CASSPSGGGGYEQYF. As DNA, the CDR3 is TGTGCCAGCAGCCCTAGCGGGGGCGGTGGGTACGAGCAGTACTTC.